This record covers a single TCR beta chain. The antigen it binds to is not known. Base quality data are lacking; no much larger clone is found one base away. The data were taken from a study of CD8+CD57+ T cells in acquired aplastic anemia (dated by TCRdb to about 2018). The study in broad terms: DNA extracted from sorted CD4+ and CD8+ cells had a mean of around 3 ug, with a range of roughly 0.18 to 27.4 ug. An average of approximately 9.8 million reads for CD4+ cells and around 11 million reads for CD8+ cells was obtained from healthy donor samples.

Profiling of TCR beta VDJ combinations and CDR3 sequences used genomic DNA as the template. TCR repertoire sequencing was run on an Illumina HiSeq 2000. The study's own analysis went as follows. Repertoires were assessed using TRBV/TRBJ rearrangement plots, CDR3 size and DJ length profiles, and Simpson's diversity index. The immunodominant clone was defined as the most abundant DNA sequence in deep sequencing data. CDR3 amino acid sequences were checked for sharing between subjects and were compared against published repertoires and the VDJdb database. TCRdb redid the processing of the public reads, applying fastp at Q25 and MiXCR, and retained in-frame beta chains. Merged by CDR3 protein, the rows form single entries marked with the most common genes and DNA. These V and J calls derive from TCRdb rather than the authors' analysis. This sample is represented by 150,000 to 200,000 distinct CDR3 sequences; 35% to 50% of them were singletons. Of the sample, approximately 3% falls within the top ten clones.

Overall results and qualifications from the work: About 30 CD8+ CDR3 sequences were found to be shared between patients and controls, but these sequences appeared to be highly expressed in patients and within the immunodominant clones of the patients. Patients and healthy controls showed no significant difference in CD8+ Simpson's diversity (P=0.060).

The germline V gene (reference sequence) sets CDR1 to DFQATT and CDR2 to SNEGSKA. Including the terminal cysteine and phenylalanine, the CDR3 comprises 18 residues. Here the CDR3 DNA is all that survives: 54 bases in frame from base 1. The V and J ends are trimmed by 0 bases and 4 bases, leaving 21 bases between them. In this study, sorted CD4+ and CD8+ T cells from the blood of healthy subjects and of severe aplastic anemia patients had their TCR repertoires deep-sequenced. Ficoll-Paque density gradient centrifugation was used to isolate peripheral blood mononuclear cells. CD4+ and CD8+ T cells were sorted by FACS or magnetic beads before DNA extraction.

The V and J segments used are TRBV20-1 and TRBJ2-2; possibly the D gene is TRBD2, per 5 matching bases. This sequence originates from a human donor in good health. The specimen sequenced was sorted CD4+, CD8+, or CD8+CD57+ T cells (not recorded which) from PBMCs. The CDR3 reads CSARDRRGKASGTGELFF. Here is the DNA: TGCAGTGCTAGAGATAGACGGGGAAAGGCCTCGGGCACCGGGGAGCTGTTTTTT.